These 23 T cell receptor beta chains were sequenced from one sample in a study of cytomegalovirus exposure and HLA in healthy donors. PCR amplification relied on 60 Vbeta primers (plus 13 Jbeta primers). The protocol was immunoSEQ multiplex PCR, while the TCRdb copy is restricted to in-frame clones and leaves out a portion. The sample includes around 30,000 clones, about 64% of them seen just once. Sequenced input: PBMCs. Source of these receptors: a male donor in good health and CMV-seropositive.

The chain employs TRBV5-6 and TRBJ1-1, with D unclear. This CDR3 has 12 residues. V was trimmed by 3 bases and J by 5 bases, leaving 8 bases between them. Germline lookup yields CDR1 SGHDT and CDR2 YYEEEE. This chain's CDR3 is CASSSVRTEAFF. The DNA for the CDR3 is TGTGCCAGCAGCTCGGTGAGGACTGAAGCTTTCTTT.

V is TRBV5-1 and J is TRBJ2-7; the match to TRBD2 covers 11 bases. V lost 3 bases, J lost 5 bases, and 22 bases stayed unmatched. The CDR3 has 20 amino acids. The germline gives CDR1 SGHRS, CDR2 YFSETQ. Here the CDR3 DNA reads TGCGCCAGCAGCTCCTACCGGGACCGACTTACTAGCGGGAGTTTGGACGAGCAGTACTTC. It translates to CASSSYRDRLTSGSLDEQYF.

The CDR3 reads CASSLGQDAEAFF. CDR3 nucleotides: TGCGCCAGCAGCTTAGGACAGGACGCTGAAGCTTTCTTT. V usage is TRBV5-1 and J usage is TRBJ1-1; TRBD1 matches at 7 bases. CDR1 is SGHRS and CDR2 is YFSETQ in the germline V gene. J gave up 6 bases and V 2 bases, and 4 bases lay outside the gene matches. The CDR3 is made up of 13 amino acids.

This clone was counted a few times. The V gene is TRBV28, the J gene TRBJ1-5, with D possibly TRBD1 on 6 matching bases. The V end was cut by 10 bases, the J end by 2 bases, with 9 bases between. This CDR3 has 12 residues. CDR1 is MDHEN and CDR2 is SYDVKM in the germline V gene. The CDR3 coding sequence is TGTGCCACCAGGGGCGGCAATCAGCCCCAGCATTTT. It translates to CATRGGNQPQHF.

For the CDR3, the DNA is TGTGCCAGCACCTGGGACAGGGGGCGCGACTATGGCTACACCTTC. Encoded protein: CASTWDRGRDYGYTF. This rearrangement joins TRBV5-4 to TRBJ1-2, with 12 bases identical to TRBD1. CDR3 size: 15 residues. The ends lost 6 bases at V and 3 bases at J; junction bases unmatched: 6. Germline CDR1 is SGHNT and CDR2 is YYREEE (reference sequence).

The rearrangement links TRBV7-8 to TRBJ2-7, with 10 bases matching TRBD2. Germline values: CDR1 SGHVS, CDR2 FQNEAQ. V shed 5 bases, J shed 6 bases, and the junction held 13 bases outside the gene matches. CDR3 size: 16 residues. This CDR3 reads CASSGTSGATPSEQYF. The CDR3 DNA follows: TGTGCCAGCAGCGGAACTAGCGGGGCCACTCCCTCCGAGCAGTACTTC.

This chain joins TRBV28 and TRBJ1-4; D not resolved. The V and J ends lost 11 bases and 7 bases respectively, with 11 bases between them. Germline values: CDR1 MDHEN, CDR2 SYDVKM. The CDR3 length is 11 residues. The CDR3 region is CASSPFEKLFF. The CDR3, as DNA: TGTGCCTCCTCTCCGTTTGAAAAACTGTTTTTT.

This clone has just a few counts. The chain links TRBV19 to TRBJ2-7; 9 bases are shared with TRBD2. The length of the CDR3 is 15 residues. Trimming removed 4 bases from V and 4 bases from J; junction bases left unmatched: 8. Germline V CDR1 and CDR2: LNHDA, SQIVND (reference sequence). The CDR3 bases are TGTGCCAGTAGTAGCCCCGGGACTAGCTCATACGAGCAGTACTTC. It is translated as CASSSPGTSSYEQYF.

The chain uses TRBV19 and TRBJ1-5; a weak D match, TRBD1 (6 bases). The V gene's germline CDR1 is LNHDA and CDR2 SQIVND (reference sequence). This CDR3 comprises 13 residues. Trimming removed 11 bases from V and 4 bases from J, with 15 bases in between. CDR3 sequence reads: CASMDRFNQPQHF. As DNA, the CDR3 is TGTGCCTCCATGGACAGATTTAATCAGCCCCAGCATTTT.

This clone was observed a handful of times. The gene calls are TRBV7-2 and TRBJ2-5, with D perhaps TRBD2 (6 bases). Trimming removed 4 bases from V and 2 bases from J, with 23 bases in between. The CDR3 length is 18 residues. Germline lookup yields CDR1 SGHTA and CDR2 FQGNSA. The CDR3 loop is CASSSYLGGTSFQETQYF. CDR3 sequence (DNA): TGTGCCAGCAGCTCGTATTTGGGCGGGACGAGTTTTCAAGAGACCCAGTACTTC.

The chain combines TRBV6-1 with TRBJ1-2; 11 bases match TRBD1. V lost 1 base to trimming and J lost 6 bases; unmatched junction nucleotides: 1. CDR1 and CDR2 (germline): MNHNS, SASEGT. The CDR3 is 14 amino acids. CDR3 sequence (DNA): TGTGCCAGCAGTGAAGGGACAGGGGGCGATGGCTACACCTTC. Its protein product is CASSEGTGGDGYTF.

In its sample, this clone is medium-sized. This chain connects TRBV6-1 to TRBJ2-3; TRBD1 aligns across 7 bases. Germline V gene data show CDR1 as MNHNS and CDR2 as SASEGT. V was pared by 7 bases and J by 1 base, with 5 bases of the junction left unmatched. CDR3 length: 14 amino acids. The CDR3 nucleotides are TGTGCCAGCACCACCGGACAGGGCACAGATACGCAGTATTTT. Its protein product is CASTTGQGTDTQYF.

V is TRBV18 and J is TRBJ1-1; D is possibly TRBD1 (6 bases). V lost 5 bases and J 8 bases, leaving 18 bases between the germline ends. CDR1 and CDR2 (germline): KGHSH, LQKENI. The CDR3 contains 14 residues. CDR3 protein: CASSDTLTGTEAFF. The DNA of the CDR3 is TGTGCCAGCTCAGATACTCTAACAGGGACCGAAGCTTTCTTT.

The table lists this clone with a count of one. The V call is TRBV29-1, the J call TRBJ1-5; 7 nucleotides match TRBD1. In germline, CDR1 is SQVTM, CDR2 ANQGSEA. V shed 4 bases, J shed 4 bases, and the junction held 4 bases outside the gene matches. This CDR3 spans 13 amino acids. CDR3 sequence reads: CSVGRDRNQPQHF. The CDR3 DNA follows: TGCAGCGTTGGCCGGGACAGAAATCAGCCCCAGCATTTT.

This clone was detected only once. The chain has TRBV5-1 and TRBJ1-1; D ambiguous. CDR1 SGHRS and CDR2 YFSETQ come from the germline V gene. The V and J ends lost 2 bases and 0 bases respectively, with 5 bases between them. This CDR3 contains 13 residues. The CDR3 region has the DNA TGCGCCAGCAGCTTTACACTGAACACTGAAGCTTTCTTT. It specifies CASSFTLNTEAFF.

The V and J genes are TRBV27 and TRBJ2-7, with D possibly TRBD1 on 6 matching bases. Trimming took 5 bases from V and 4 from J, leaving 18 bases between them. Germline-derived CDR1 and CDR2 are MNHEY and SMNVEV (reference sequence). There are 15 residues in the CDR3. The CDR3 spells CASSPRTVQGYEQYF. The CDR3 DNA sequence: TGTGCCAGCAGTCCTCGGACCGTCCAGGGGTACGAGCAGTACTTC.

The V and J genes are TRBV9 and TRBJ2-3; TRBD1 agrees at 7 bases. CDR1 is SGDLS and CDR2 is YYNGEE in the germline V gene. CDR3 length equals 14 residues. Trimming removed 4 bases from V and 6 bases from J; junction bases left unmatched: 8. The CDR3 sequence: CASSIRQGPDTQYF. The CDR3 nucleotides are TGTGCCAGCAGCATAAGACAGGGTCCGGATACGCAGTATTTT.

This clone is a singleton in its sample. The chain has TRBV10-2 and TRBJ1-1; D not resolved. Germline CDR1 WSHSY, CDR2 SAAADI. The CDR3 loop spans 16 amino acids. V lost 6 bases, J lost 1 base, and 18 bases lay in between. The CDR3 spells CASRRGRPSKNTEAFF. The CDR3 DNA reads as TGCGCCAGCAGACGGGGAAGACCGTCCAAGAACACTGAAGCTTTCTTT.

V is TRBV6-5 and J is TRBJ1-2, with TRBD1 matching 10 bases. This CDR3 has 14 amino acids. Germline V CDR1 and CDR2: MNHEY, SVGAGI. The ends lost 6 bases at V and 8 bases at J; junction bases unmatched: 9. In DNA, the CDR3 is TGTGCCAGCAGCACCCCCGGGACAGGGGACGGCTACACCTTC. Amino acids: CASSTPGTGDGYTF.

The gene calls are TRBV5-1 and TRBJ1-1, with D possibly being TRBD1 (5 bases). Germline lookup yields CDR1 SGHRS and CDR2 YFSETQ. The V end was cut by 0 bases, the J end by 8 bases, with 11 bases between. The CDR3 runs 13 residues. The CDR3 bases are TGCGCCAGCAGCTTGGAGCAGGGTTGGGAAGCTTTCTTT. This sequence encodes CASSLEQGWEAFF.

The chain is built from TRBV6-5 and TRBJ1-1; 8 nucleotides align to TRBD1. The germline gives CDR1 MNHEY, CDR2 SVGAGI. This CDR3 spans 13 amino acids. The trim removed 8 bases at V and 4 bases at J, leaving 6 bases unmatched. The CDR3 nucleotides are TGTGCCAGCCACGGACAGGGAATCACTGAAGCTTTCTTT. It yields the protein CASHGQGITEAFF.

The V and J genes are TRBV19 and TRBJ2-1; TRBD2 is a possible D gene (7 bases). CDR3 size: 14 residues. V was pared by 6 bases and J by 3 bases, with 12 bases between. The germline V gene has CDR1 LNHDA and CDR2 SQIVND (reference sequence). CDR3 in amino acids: CASSFRGGYNEQFF. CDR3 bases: TGTGCCAGTAGCTTTAGGGGGGGCTACAATGAGCAGTTCTTC.

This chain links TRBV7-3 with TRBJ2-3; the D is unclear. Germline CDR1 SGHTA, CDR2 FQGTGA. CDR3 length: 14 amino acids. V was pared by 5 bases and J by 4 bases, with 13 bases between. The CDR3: CASSPISQADTQYF. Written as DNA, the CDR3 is TGTGCCAGCAGCCCAATCAGTCAAGCAGATACGCAGTATTTT.